This T cell receptor beta chain was captured in a study of blood T cells in healthy people across ages. Notes on the study in general: Compared with aged donors, long-lived donors showed fewer expanded clones, suggesting selection.

Sample-barcoded 5' priming and a J-beta primer mix drove a second PCR of about 7 to 11 cycles. Through a template-switch adaptor with 12 random nucleotides, each cDNA molecule received a tag. TCRdb independently ran MiXCR on the 5' RACE reads; one entry per CDR3 protein. The data contain fewer than 900,000 distinct CDR3 sequences, about 36% of them singletons. The germline gives CDR1 LGHNA, CDR2 YSLEER. This CDR3 contains 15 residues. V gave up 0 bases and J gave up 3 bases, with 10 bases separating them. This clonotype has ten or more counts. Its antigen is still unknown. In each sample, at least 6.5 million PBMCs were isolated.

The TCR comes from a man aged 18 to 30 in good health. The genes are TRBV4-3 and TRBJ2-3; D call uncertain. Sequencing was done on a sample of blood. CDR3 region: CASSQDLKSTDTQYF. The DNA of the CDR3 is TGCGCCAGCAGCCAAGACCTGAAATCGACAGATACGCAGTATTTT.